This passage covers 23 T cell receptor beta chains from one sample sequenced in a study of T-cell reconstitution after alpha-beta-depleted transplantation in children. Library preparation (for TCRbeta) was performed with unique molecular identifiers. From the PCR reads, TCRdb called clonotypes with MiXCR, one entry per CDR3 protein. The sample records 600,000 or so distinct CDR3 sequences, under 25% being singletons. The sample was PBMCs, mostly from graft donor cells, taken 360 days after TCRalphabeta/CD19-depleted stem cell transplant. The source is a boy younger than two who had a stem cell transplant for acute myeloid leukemia, so the T cells may come from the graft donor.

This clonotype has only a few counts. The J gene is TRBJ2-5, the V gene TRBV20-1; tentatively, D is TRBD1 or TRBD2 (5 bases each). There are 15 residues in the CDR3. Between the trimmed V and J ends, which lost 0 bases and 4 bases, there was a span of 15 bases. Germline V gene sequence: CDR1 DFQATT, CDR2 SNEGSKA (reference sequence). CDR3 protein: CSARDGLGAGETQYF. For the CDR3, the DNA is TGCAGTGCTAGAGATGGATTAGGGGCGGGAGAGACCCAGTACTTC.

This clonotype was recorded at least ten times. The chain combines TRBV25-1 with TRBJ2-7, with TRBD1 matching 8 bases. CDR1 MGHDK and CDR2 SYGVNS come from the germline V gene. J lost 4 bases, V lost 4 bases, and 12 bases had no gene match. The CDR3 has 16 amino acids. Here the CDR3 DNA reads TGTGCCAGCAGTGCCACGCCTGGACAGGGAGGATACGAGCAGTACTTC. Protein: CASSATPGQGGYEQYF.

This clonotype was counted only a few times. The genes are TRBV5-1 and TRBJ1-1, with D tentatively TRBD1 (5 bases). V was shortened by 4 bases and J by 6 bases, with 7 bases between the two germline ends. Germline V gene data show CDR1 as SGHRS and CDR2 as YFSETQ. This CDR3 contains 11 residues. As DNA, the CDR3 is TGCGCCAGCAGCGAGGGACCTGAAGCTTTCTTT. Its translation: CASSEGPEAFF.

This chain uses TRBV7-2 with TRBJ2-5; D uncertain. The V gene lost 6 bases and the J gene lost 1 base, with 15 bases spanning the gap. The CDR3 extends over 15 amino acids. Germline V lookup: CDR1 SGHTA, CDR2 FQGNSA. Here the CDR3 reads CASRTNVPPQETQYF. DNA for the CDR3: TGTGCCAGCAGAACGAACGTGCCACCCCAAGAGACCCAGTACTTC.

This clonotype has more than one count but fewer than ten. The chain uses TRBV29-1 and TRBJ1-1, with no clear D. V dropped 2 bases and J dropped 1 base, with 8 bases sitting between them. In germline, CDR1 is SQVTM, CDR2 ANQGSEA. This CDR3 is built from 13 residues. In DNA form, the CDR3 reads TGCAGCGTTGAAAATGGAGGGAACACTGAAGCTTTCTTT. It yields the protein CSVENGGNTEAFF. The whole variable domain, filled in from reference TRBV29-1 and TRBJ1-1, reads SAVISQKPSRDICQRGTSLTIQCQVDSQVTMMFWYRQQPGQSLTLIATANQGSEATYESGFVIDKFPISRPNLTFSTLTVSNMSPEDSSIYLCSVENGGNTEAFFGQGTRLTVV.

The table lists this clonotype with a few counts. The chain employs TRBV20-1 and TRBJ2-5, with 9 nucleotides matching TRBD2. From germline, CDR1 is DFQATT and CDR2 SNEGSKA (reference sequence). The CDR3 spans 14 residues. The V segment lost 6 bases and the J segment 5 bases; nucleotides outside the gene matches: 10. DNA for the CDR3: TGCAGTGCCGAGGGACTAGCCTCAGGCGAGACCCAGTACTTC. The encoded protein is CSAEGLASGETQYF.

The rearrangement uses TRBV27 and TRBJ2-7, with D possibly matching TRBD1 (6 bases). Germline CDR1 is MNHEY and CDR2 is SMNVEV (reference sequence). The CDR3 has 13 amino acids. The V gene lost 2 bases and the J gene lost 4 bases, with 9 bases spanning the gap. CDR3 region: CASSLQTGYEQYV. The CDR3 DNA reads TGTGCCAGCAGTTTACAGACAGGATACGAGCAGTACGTC.

This clonotype was seen a handful of times. This chain connects TRBV25-1 to TRBJ2-5; 9 bases line up with TRBD2. CDR3 length: 19 amino acids. Germline values: CDR1 MGHDK, CDR2 SYGVNS. The V and J ends lost 3 bases and 4 bases, in that order; junction bases with no gene match: 18. DNA of the CDR3: TGTGCCAGCAGTGACCAATGGAGGGATCCGGGACTAGCCCCAGAGACCCAGTACTTC. It specifies CASSDQWRDPGLAPETQYF.

This clonotype was recorded many times. The rearrangement joins TRBV20-1 to TRBJ2-1; 7 bases match TRBD2. V shed 3 bases, J shed 9 bases, and the junction held 17 bases outside the gene matches. Germline CDR1 and CDR2: DFQATT and SNEGSKA (reference sequence). The CDR3 has 16 amino acids. The CDR3 DNA follows: TGCAGTGCTAGCGGTCAGTCCGGGGGGATTTTCGGTGAGCAGTTCTTC. Translating gives CSASGQSGGIFGEQFF.

The V gene is TRBV12-3 or TRBV12-4, the J gene TRBJ2-2; D remains unclear. Trimming shortened V by 0 bases and J by 5 bases, and 10 bases separated the two germline ends. The CDR3 runs 15 residues. In DNA form, the CDR3 reads TGTGCCAGCAGTTTAGCGGGCAGGAGTACCGGGGAGCTGTTTTTT. It yields the protein CASSLAGRSTGELFF.

The chain couples TRBV19 to TRBJ2-7; D gene uncertain. The CDR3 sequence is 16 residues long. The V end lost 3 bases, the J end lost 3 bases, and 18 bases lay between the germline ends. The germline gives CDR1 LNHDA, CDR2 SQIVND (reference sequence). The CDR3 bases are TGTGCCAGTAGTATCTACGAAACCAACGACCACTACGAGCAGTACTTC. Translating gives CASSIYETNDHYEQYF. Together with reference TRBV19 and TRBJ2-7, the CDR3 gives the full variable domain: DGGITQSPKYLFRKEGQNVTLSCEQNLNHDAMYWYRQDPGQGLRLIYYSQIVNDFQKGDIAEGYSVSREKKESFPLTVTSAQKNPTAFYLCASSIYETNDHYEQYFGPGTRLTVT.

This chain joins TRBV20-1 and TRBJ2-2, with D unresolved. V dropped 4 bases and J dropped 0 bases, with 9 bases sitting between them. This CDR3 is 14 amino acids long. CDR1 and CDR2 (germline): DFQATT, SNEGSKA (reference sequence). CDR3 sequence (DNA): TGCAGTGCTACCAGGTTCGCGAACACCGGGGAGCTGTTTTTT. It yields the protein CSATRFANTGELFF.

This clonotype has only a few counts. J is TRBJ2-2 and V is TRBV15; D is perhaps TRBD1 (5 bases). Germline CDR1 is LNHNV and CDR2 is YYDKDF (reference sequence). The CDR3 consists of 15 residues. The ends were cut back, 3 bases at V and 2 bases at J, with 10 bases in the middle. CDR3 loop: CATSSEDTNTGELFF. CDR3 in DNA: TGTGCCACCAGCAGTGAGGACACAAACACCGGGGAGCTGTTTTTT. Full variable domain (missing parts from reference TRBV15 and TRBJ2-2): DAMVIQNPRYQVTQFGKPVTLSCSQTLNHNVMYWYQQKSSQAPKLLFHYYDKDFNNEADTPDNFQSRRPNTSFCFLDIRSPGLGDTAMYLCATSSEDTNTGELFFGEGSRLTVL.

The chain recombines TRBV20-1 with TRBJ2-1; 7 bases agree with TRBD1. This CDR3 region has 15 residues. With 1 base clipped from V and 10 bases from J, the junction kept 13 bases outside the gene matches. Germline V gene sequence: CDR1 DFQATT, CDR2 SNEGSKA (reference sequence). Here the CDR3 reads CSARALIQGEYEQFF. The CDR3 coding sequence is TGCAGTGCTAGAGCACTCATCCAGGGGGAGTACGAGCAGTTCTTC.

In its sample, this clonotype was seen a few times. The chain has TRBV12-3 or TRBV12-4 and TRBJ1-1; D may be TRBD1 (5 bases). The CDR3 length is 15 residues. Trimming left V 3 bases short and J 2 bases short, with 13 bases between. The CDR3 spells CASSLGGLINTEAFF. CDR3 bases: TGTGCCAGCAGTTTGGGGGGACTAATCAACACTGAAGCTTTCTTT.

This clonotype was observed a few times. The chain is built from TRBV20-1 and TRBJ2-7; no clear D gene. Trimming removed 3 bases at V and 0 bases at J, with 9 bases between. CDR3 length: 13 amino acids. The germline gives CDR1 DFQATT, CDR2 SNEGSKA (reference sequence). CDR3 sequence reads: CSASGLSSYEQYV. In DNA, the CDR3 is TGCAGTGCTAGCGGCCTCAGCTCCTACGAGCAGTACGTC.

The V and J genes are TRBV25-1 and TRBJ2-1, with unresolved D. The CDR3 is 14 amino acids. Between the trimmed V and J ends, which lost 0 bases and 3 bases, there was a span of 6 bases. Germline CDR1 MGHDK, CDR2 SYGVNS. Here the CDR3 reads CASSEYLGYNEQFF. The CDR3 DNA reads as TGTGCCAGCAGTGAATATTTGGGCTACAATGAGCAGTTCTTC. Looking up the rest from reference TRBV25-1 and TRBJ2-1 gives the full variable domain: EADIYQTPRYLVIGTGKKITLECSQTMGHDKMYWYQQDPGMELHLIHYSYGVNSTEKGDLSSESTVSRIRTEHFPLTLESARPSHTSQYLCASSEYLGYNEQFFGPGTRLTVL.

The V call is TRBV11-2, the J call TRBJ2-7; D is possibly TRBD1 or TRBD2 (5 bases each). Trimming stripped 7 bases from V and 4 bases from J, with 17 bases between. The CDR3 spans 14 residues. Looked up from germline, CDR1 is SGHAT and CDR2 is FQNNGV. The CDR3 sequence is CASTPGTGHYEQYF. DNA for the CDR3: TGTGCCAGCACCCCCGGGACGGGGCATTACGAGCAGTACTTC.

This clonotype was counted at least ten times. V is TRBV20-1 and J is TRBJ1-1; D ambiguous. Trimming cost V 2 bases and J 3 bases, with 10 bases left between them. Per the germline V gene, CDR1 is DFQATT and CDR2 is SNEGSKA (reference sequence). This CDR3 has 13 amino acids. The chain's CDR3 is CSARFRQYTEAFF. The CDR3 nucleotides read TGCAGTGCTAGATTCCGCCAGTACACTGAAGCTTTCTTT.

This clonotype appeared many times. V and J are TRBV12-3 or TRBV12-4 and TRBJ2-5; weak D call: TRBD1 (6 bases). Between the trimmed V and J ends, which lost 2 bases and 0 bases, there was a span of 13 bases. The CDR3 has 16 amino acids. CDR3 protein: CASSLSGRGHQETQYF. For the CDR3, the DNA is TGTGCCAGCAGTTTATCAGGCAGGGGACACCAAGAGACCCAGTACTTC.

This clonotype turned up a few times. The gene calls are TRBV6-1 and TRBJ2-3; 11 bases match TRBD1. The J segment lost 5 bases and the V segment lost 8 bases, leaving 12 bases of the junction unmatched. The germline V gene encodes CDR1 MNHNS and CDR2 SASEGT. This CDR3 spans 16 amino acids. Here the CDR3 reads CASAVQGQGVIDTQYF. The CDR3 region has the DNA TGTGCCAGCGCGGTCCAGGGACAGGGGGTAATAGATACGCAGTATTTT.

Comments on this clonotype: A read error may account for a junction end that differs from germline. The rearrangement uses TRBV4-2 and TRBJ2-2; no firm D call. CDR3 size: 14 residues. Germline CDR1 reads LGHNA; CDR2 reads YNFKEQ. The CDR3 sequence: CAISPGPLSGELFF. The CDR3 bases are TGTGCCATCAGCCCCGGACCCCTCAGCGGGGAGCTGTTTTTT.

This clonotype has only a few counts. The chain is built from TRBV5-1 and TRBJ2-7; D is unclear. This CDR3 has 15 amino acids. V gave up 4 bases and J gave up 3 bases, with 17 bases separating them. Germline V gene data show CDR1 as SGHRS and CDR2 as YFSETQ. The CDR3 sequence is CASSPGVQHVYEQYF. The CDR3 region has the DNA TGCGCCAGCAGCCCGGGTGTCCAGCACGTCTACGAGCAGTACTTC.